This is a list of T cell receptor beta chains from one sample in a study of blood T cell repertoires in COVID-19. The protocol was immunoSEQ multiplex PCR, while the TCRdb copy is restricted to in-frame clones and leaves out a portion. The table has approximately 410,000 clones, 70% to 90% seen once; the top ten hold more than 1.4%. The source material was peripheral blood. The receptors originated from a woman aged 25 to 39 with active or convalescent COVID-19. Both conserved end residues are trimmed from each CDR3.

TRBJ1-2 | TRBV19 | ASSLLSGTGGAKDYGYT
TRBJ2-7 | TRBV30 | AWGDSSYEQY
TRBJ2-3 | TRBV19 | ASSISGVPDTQY
TRBJ1-1 | TRBV27 | ASSLVGAGTEAF
TRBJ2-5 | TRBV29-1 | SVEGLAEETQY
TRBJ1-2 | TRBV27 | ASSPSDRGLAYGYT
TRBJ2-7 | TRBV18 | ASSPTVLAGANEQY
TRBJ2-3 | TRBV5-1 | ASSGLGDLIDTQY
TRBJ2-2 | TRBV3-1/TRBV3-2 | ASTQTVLDGELF
TRBJ2-3 | TRBV11-3 | ASSSRTSGGAADTQY
TRBJ2-7 | TRBV30 | AWSVRSHEQY
TRBJ2-1 | TRBV27 | ASNLVSGKYNEQF
TRBJ2-7 | TRBV19 | ASSRDRGFYEQY
TRBJ2-7 | TRBV6-1 | ASREGGTGVPYEQY
TRBJ1-2 | TRBV10-3 | AIRVNYGYT
TRBJ1-4 | TRBV6-5 | ASSYSRQGNEKLF
TRBJ2-7 | TRBV11-2 | ASTLGGGYEQY
TRBJ1-4 | TRBV27 | ASRSAQGIGEKLF
TRBJ1-6 | TRBV18 | ASSDLRGPNSPLH
TRBJ1-1 | TRBV27 | ASSYTRAGTEAF
TRBJ2-7 | TRBV5-8 | ASASFYEQY
TRBJ1-1 | TRBV5-1 | ASSLASAMNTEAF